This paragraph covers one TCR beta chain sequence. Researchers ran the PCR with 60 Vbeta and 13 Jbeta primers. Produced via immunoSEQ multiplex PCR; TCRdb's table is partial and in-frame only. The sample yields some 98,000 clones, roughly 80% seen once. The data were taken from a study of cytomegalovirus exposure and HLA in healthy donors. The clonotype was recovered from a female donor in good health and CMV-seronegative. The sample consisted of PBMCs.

Written as DNA, the CDR3 is TGTGCCTGGAGTGCCGGGGCTGGAAACACCATATATTTT. This encodes CAWSAGAGNTIYF. This chain links TRBV30 with TRBJ1-3; D gene ambiguous. Trimming took off 1 base at V and 2 bases at J, with 6 bases between the two ends. The CDR3 is 13 amino acids. Germline assignment: CDR1 GTSNPN and CDR2 SVGIG (reference sequence).